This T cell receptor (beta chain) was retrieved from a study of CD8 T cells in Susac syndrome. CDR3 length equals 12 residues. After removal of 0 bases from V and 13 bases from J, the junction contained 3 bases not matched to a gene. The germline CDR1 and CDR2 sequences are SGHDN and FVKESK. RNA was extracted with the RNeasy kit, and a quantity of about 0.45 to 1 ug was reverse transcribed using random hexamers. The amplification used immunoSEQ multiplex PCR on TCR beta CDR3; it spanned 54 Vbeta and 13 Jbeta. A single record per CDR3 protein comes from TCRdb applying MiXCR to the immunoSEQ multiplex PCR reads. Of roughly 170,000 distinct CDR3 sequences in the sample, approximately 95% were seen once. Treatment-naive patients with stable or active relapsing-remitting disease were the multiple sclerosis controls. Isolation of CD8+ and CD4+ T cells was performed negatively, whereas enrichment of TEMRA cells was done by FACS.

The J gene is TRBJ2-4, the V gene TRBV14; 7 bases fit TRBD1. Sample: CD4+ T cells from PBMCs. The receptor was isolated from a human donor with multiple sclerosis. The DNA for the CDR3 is TGTGCCAGCAGCCAAGATTGGGGACAGCAGTACTTC. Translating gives CASSQDWGQQYF.